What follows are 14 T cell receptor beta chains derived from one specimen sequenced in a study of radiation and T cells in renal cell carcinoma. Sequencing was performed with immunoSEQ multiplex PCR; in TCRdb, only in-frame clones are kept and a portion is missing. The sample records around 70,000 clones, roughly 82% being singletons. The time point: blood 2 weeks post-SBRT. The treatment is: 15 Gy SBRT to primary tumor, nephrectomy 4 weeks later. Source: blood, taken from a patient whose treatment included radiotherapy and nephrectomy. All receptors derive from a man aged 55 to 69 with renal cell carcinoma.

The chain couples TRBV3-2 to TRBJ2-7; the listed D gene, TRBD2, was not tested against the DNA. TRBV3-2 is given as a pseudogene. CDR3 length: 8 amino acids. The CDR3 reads CASSQDLF. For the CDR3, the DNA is TGTGCCAGCAGCCAAGACCTGTTC.

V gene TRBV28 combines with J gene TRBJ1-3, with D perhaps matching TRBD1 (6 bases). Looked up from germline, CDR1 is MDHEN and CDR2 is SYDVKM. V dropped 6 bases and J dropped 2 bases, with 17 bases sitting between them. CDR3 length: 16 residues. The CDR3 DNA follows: TGTGCCAGCAGCCGCCCGGGGGCGCAGGCTGGAAACACCATATATTTT. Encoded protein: CASSRPGAQAGNTIYF.

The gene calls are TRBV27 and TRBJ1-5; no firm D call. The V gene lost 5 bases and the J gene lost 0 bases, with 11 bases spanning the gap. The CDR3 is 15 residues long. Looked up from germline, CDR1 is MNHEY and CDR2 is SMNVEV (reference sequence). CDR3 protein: CASSMAGSSNQPQHF. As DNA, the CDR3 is TGTGCCAGCAGTATGGCCGGGTCTAGCAATCAGCCCCAGCATTTT.

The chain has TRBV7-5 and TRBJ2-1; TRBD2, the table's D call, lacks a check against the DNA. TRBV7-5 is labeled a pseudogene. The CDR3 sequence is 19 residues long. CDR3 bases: TGTGCCAGAAGCTTATCCATTCGGACTAGAGGGTCCCTTATCAATGAGCAGTTCTTC. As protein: CARSLSIRTRGSLINEQFF.

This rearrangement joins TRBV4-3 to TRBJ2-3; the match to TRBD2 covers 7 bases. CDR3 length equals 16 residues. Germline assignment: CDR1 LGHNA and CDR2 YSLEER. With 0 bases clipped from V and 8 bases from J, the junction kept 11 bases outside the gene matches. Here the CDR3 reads CASSQEQAGSGGTQYF. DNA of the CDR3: TGCGCCAGCAGCCAAGAGCAGGCAGGGTCGGGAGGTACGCAGTATTTT.

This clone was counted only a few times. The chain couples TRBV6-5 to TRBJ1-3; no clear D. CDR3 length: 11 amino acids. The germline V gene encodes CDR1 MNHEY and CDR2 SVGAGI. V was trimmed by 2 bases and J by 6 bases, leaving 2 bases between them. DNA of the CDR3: TGTGCCAGCAGTTACAAAAACACCATATATTTT. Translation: CASSYKNTIYF.

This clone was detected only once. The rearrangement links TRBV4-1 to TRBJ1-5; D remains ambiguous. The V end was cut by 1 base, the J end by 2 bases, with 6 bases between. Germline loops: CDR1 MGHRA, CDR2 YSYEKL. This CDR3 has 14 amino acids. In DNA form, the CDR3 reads TGCGCCAGCAGCCAAGCCAGTCGCAATCAGCCCCAGCATTTT. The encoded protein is CASSQASRNQPQHF.

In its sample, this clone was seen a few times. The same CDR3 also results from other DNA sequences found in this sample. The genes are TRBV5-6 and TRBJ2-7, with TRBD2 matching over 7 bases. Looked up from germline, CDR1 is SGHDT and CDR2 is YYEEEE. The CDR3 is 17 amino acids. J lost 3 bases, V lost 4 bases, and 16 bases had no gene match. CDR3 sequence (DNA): TGTGCCAGCAGCCGGACTTATTACCCGGGGGGAGTCTACGAGCAGTACTTC. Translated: CASSRTYYPGGVYEQYF. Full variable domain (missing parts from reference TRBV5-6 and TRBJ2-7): DAGVTQSPTHLIKTRGQQVTLRCSPKSGHDTVSWYQQALGQGPQFIFQYYEEEERQRGNFPDRFSGHQFPNYSSELNVNALLLGDSALYLCASSRTYYPGGVYEQYFGPGTRLTVT.

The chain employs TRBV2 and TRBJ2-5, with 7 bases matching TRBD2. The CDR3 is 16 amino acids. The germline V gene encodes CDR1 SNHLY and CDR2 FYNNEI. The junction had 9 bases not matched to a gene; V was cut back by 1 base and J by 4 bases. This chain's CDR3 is CASSEVGLAARETQYF. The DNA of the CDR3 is TGTGCCAGCAGTGAAGTGGGGCTAGCGGCGCGAGAGACCCAGTACTTC.

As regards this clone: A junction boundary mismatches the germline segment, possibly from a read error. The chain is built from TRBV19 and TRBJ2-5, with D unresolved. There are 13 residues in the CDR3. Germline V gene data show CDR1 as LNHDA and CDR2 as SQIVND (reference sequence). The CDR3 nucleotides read TGTGCCAGTAGTATAGCCCCCCAAGCGACCCAGTACTTC. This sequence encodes CASSIAPQATQYF.

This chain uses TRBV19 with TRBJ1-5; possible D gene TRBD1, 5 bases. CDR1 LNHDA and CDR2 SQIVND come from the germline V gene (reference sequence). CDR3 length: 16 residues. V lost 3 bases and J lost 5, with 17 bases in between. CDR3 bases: TGTGCCAGTAGTATCAAGGACATCGGGTGGGATCAGCCCCAGCATTTT. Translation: CASSIKDIGWDQPQHF.

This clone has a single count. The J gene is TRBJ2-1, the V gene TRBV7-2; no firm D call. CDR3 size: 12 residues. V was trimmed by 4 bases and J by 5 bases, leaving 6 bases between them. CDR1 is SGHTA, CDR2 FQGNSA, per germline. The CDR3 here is CASSSPHNEQFF. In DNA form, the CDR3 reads TGTGCCAGCAGCTCCCCCCACAATGAGCAGTTCTTC. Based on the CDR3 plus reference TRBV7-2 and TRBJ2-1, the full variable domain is GAGVSQSPSNKVTEKGKDVELRCDPISGHTALYWYRQSLGQGLEFLIYFQGNSAPDKSGLPSDRFSAERTGGSVSTLTIQRTQQEDSAVYLCASSSPHNEQFFGPGTRLTVL.

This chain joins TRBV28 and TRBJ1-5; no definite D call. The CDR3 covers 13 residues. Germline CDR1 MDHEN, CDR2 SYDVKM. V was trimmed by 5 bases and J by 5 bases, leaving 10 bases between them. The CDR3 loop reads CASSTRPHQPQHF. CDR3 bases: TGTGCCAGCAGTACACGGCCCCATCAGCCCCAGCATTTT.

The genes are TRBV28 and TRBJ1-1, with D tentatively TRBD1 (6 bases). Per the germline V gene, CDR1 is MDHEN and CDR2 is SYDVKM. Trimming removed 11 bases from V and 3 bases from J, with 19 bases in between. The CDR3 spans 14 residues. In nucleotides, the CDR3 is TGTGCCTCCAAAAGGGGGGGGCGGCACACTGAAGCTTTCTTT. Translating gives CASKRGGRHTEAFF.